This is a list of T cell receptor beta chains from one sample in a study of CD8 T cells in Susac syndrome. TCRdb independently ran MiXCR on the immunoSEQ multiplex PCR reads; one entry per CDR3 protein. The sample has around 130,000 distinct CDR3 sequences, about 95% seen once. Sequencing input: CD4+ T cells from PBMCs. The receptors originated from a human donor in good health. CDR3s include the opening cysteine and the closing phenylalanine or tryptophan. Each record gives: D gene, clone size, J gene, V gene, CDR3 DNA, CDR3 protein. D genes are given only for firm matches. Only part of the rows carry a size: once, few, many, or a class if the clone is expanded.

NA	few	TRBJ2-6	TRBV7-9	TGTGCCAGCAGCTTAAGGGCTGGGGCCAACGTCCTGACTTTC	CASSLRAGANVLTF
NA	NA	TRBJ2-5	TRBV20-1	TGCAGTGCCCTTCGACAGAAGCAAGAGACCCAGTACTTC	CSALRQKQETQYF
NA	few	TRBJ2-7	TRBV7-9	TGTGCCAGCAGCCGTGAGGCAGGCGAGCAGTACTTC	CASSREAGEQYF
NA	once	TRBJ2-3	TRBV6-1	TGTGCCAGCAGTGAATGGAGGGGCGCGAGCACAGATACGCAGTATTTT	CASSEWRGASTDTQYF
TRBD2	NA	TRBJ2-1	TRBV7-2	TGTGCCAGCAGCTTAGCACTAGCGGGAGTCAATGAGCAGTTCTTC	CASSLALAGVNEQFF
TRBD1	NA	TRBJ2-2	TRBV24-1	TGTGCCACCAAACAGGGGGCCCACACCGGGGAGCTGTTTTTT	CATKQGAHTGELFF
NA	NA	TRBJ2-5	TRBV5-1	TGCGCCAGCAGCTTGGGGGCACCTCGAGAGACCCAGTACTTC	CASSLGAPRETQYF
TRBD1	NA	TRBJ1-2	TRBV27	TGTGCCAGCAGTTTCAAGGGGGCGGTTAGTGGCTACACCTTC	CASSFKGAVSGYTF
TRBD2	NA	TRBJ2-3	TRBV5-1	TGCGCCAGCAGCCCCGTTGGTAGCGGGATCACAGATACGCAGTATTTT	CASSPVGSGITDTQYF
TRBD1	once	TRBJ2-5	TRBV30	TGTGCCTGGAGTGCCTCGCGGACAGGGCAAAAAGAGACCCAGTACTTC	CAWSASRTGQKETQYF
TRBD1	NA	TRBJ2-5	TRBV5-1	TGCGCCAGCAGCTTTCGAGGGACAGGGGGAGAGACCCAGTACTTC	CASSFRGTGGETQYF
NA	NA	TRBJ2-7	TRBV25-1	TGTGCCAGCAGTGAATTGGGTGGAATACCTTACGAGCAGTACTTC	CASSELGGIPYEQYF
NA	NA	TRBJ1-2	TRBV29-1	TGCAGCGCCCAATGGAGAGGCGGCTATGGCTACACCTTC	CSAQWRGGYGYTF
NA	NA	TRBJ1-1	TRBV19	TGTGCCTCCAAAGACGTCCAGAACACTGAAGCTTTCTTT	CASKDVQNTEAFF
NA	NA	TRBJ2-7	TRBV12-2	TGTGCAAGTCGCCCTCCCCCCCGGGACAGCTACGAGCAGTACTTC	CASRPPPRDSYEQYF
NA	NA	TRBJ1-3	TRBV5-1	TGCGCCAGCAGCTTGACAGTGGGAAACACCATATATTTT	CASSLTVGNTIYF
NA	NA	TRBJ2-7	TRBV27	TGTGCCAGCAGTTTAAGGGTCTTCTACGAGCAGTACTTC	CASSLRVFYEQYF
NA	NA	TRBJ2-7	TRBV19	TGTGCCAGTAGTCGTAGATCGGGGGACGAGCAGTACTTC	CASSRRSGDEQYF
NA	NA	TRBJ2-4	TRBV3-1	TGTGCCAGCAGCCAAGGGCTCCAGGCCAAAAACATTCAGTACTTC	CASSQGLQAKNIQYF
TRBD1	once	TRBJ1-5	TRBV12-3/TRBV12-4	TGTGCCAGCAGTTTATGGGCAGGGGGCACAAGCAATCAGCCCCAGCATTTT	CASSLWAGGTSNQPQHF
NA	once	TRBJ1-2	TRBV3-1	TGTGCCAGCAGCCAGGGACGGAACTATGGCTACACCTTC	CASSQGRNYGYTF
NA	NA	TRBJ2-7	TRBV12-3/TRBV12-4	TGTGCCAGCAGTTACCAGACTAGCGAGCAGTACTTC	CASSYQTSEQYF
TRBD2	NA	TRBJ2-6	TRBV3-1	TGTGCCAGCAGCCAAAGGGGAGGGGTAGGGGGGGCCAACGTCCTGACTTTC	CASSQRGGVGGANVLTF
NA	NA	TRBJ2-2	TRBV27	TGTGCCAGCAGTTCTGGGCTGGCCGGGGAGCTGTTTTTT	CASSSGLAGELFF
TRBD2	NA	TRBJ2-7	TRBV28	TGTGCCAGCAGTAGGGCGGGAGCCTACGAGCAGTACTTC	CASSRAGAYEQYF
NA	NA	TRBJ2-1	TRBV6-1	TGTGCCAGCAGTGAGGTTGGTGAGCAGTTCTTC	CASSEVGEQFF
NA	NA	TRBJ1-3	TRBV29-1	TGCAGCGTTGAAAAGGAGGGAAACACCATATATTTT	CSVEKEGNTIYF
TRBD2	NA	TRBJ2-3	TRBV28	TGTGCCAGCAGTTTGGTTGCTAGCGGGAGTGGGGGTACGCAGTATTTT	CASSLVASGSGGTQYF
TRBD1	NA	TRBJ2-7	TRBV6-6	TGTGCCAGCAGCCCCGGACAGGGAAAACCTTACGAGCAGTACTTC	CASSPGQGKPYEQYF
TRBD1	NA	TRBJ2-7	TRBV29-1	TGCAGCGTTGGAGCGGGACAGGGGGCTGGCTACGAGCAGTACTTC	CSVGAGQGAGYEQYF
NA	NA	TRBJ2-2	TRBV2	TGTGCCAGCAGTTTTAGCCCAATCTCGAACACCGGGGAGCTGTTTTTT	CASSFSPISNTGELFF
NA	NA	TRBJ1-2	TRBV5-1	TGCGCCAGCAGCGTGGACCCTACGCGTGGCTACACCTTC	CASSVDPTRGYTF
NA	NA	TRBJ2-1	TRBV5-4	TGTGCCAGCAGCTTGATCCTAAACAATGAGCAGTTCTTC	CASSLILNNEQFF
TRBD1	NA	TRBJ2-5	TRBV5-1	TGCGCCAGCAGCTTGCGGACAGGGGGCGAAGAGACCCAGTACTTC	CASSLRTGGEETQYF
TRBD1	NA	TRBJ2-7	TRBV28	TGTGCCAGCAGTGCCCCCCGGGACAGGGGGTCCTACGAGCAGTACTTC	CASSAPRDRGSYEQYF
NA	NA	TRBJ2-7	TRBV12-3/TRBV12-4	TGTGCCAGCAGTCCCCGGTTGGGCGAGCAGTACTTC	CASSPRLGEQYF
NA	once	TRBJ1-2	TRBV15	TGTGCCACCAGCAGAGAACAGGGCTGGAGTGGCTACACCTTC	CATSREQGWSGYTF
NA	NA	TRBJ2-2	TRBV5-4	TGTGCCAGCAGCTCGGCTCGACTTACCGCCGGGGAGCTGTTTTTT	CASSSARLTAGELFF
NA	NA	TRBJ2-5	TRBV7-9	TGTGCCAGCAGCTTAGTGCGACAGGAACAAGAGACCCAGTACTTC	CASSLVRQEQETQYF
TRBD2	NA	TRBJ2-7	TRBV2	TGTGCCAGCAGATATACTAGCGGGGGATCCTACGAGCAGTACTTC	CASRYTSGGSYEQYF
NA	NA	TRBJ2-7	TRBV2	TGTGCCAGCAGTGGGACCCGACTCTCCTACGAGCAGTACTTC	CASSGTRLSYEQYF
TRBD1	NA	TRBJ2-7	TRBV18	TGTGCCAGCTCTACCCAGGGGGCAGGCTACGAGCAGTACTTC	CASSTQGAGYEQYF
TRBD1	NA	TRBJ1-2	TRBV28	TGTGCCAGCAACCCGACAGGGAAAGGCTATGGCTACACCTTC	CASNPTGKGYGYTF
NA	NA	TRBJ2-2	TRBV13	TGTGCCAGCAGCTCGGGACTCCTGAACACCGGGGAGCTGTTTTTT	CASSSGLLNTGELFF
TRBD1	NA	TRBJ1-2	TRBV5-1	TGCGCCAGCAGCGGACAGGGCGACGTCCAACTCTATGGCTACACCTTC	CASSGQGDVQLYGYTF
NA	NA	TRBJ2-1	TRBV28	TGTGCCAGCAGTTTATTACACAATGAGCAGTTCTTC	CASSLLHNEQFF
NA	NA	TRBJ2-4	TRBV20-1	TGCAGTGCTAGCAACGCAAACATTCAGTACTTC	CSASNANIQYF
TRBD2	NA	TRBJ2-7	TRBV30	TGTGCCACTAGCGGGAGTCTGTACGAGCAGTACTTC	CATSGSLYEQYF
TRBD2	NA	TRBJ2-2	TRBV20-1	TGCAGTGCTAGATTAGCGGGGGGGACCGGGGAGCTGTTTTTT	CSARLAGGTGELFF
TRBD2	NA	TRBJ2-1	TRBV18	TGTGCCAGCTCACCACGACCCGGAGCGGGCGGGAGAGGTGAGCAGTTCTTC	CASSPRPGAGGRGEQFF
NA	NA	TRBJ2-3	TRBV21-1	TGTGCCAGCAGCAAATTGGGCAGGGAAACCACAGATACGCAGTATTTT	CASSKLGRETTDTQYF
TRBD2	NA	TRBJ2-5	TRBV20-1	TGCAGTGCTAGAGGATGGGCTAGCGGGAGTGCCCAAGAGACCCAGTACTTC	CSARGWASGSAQETQYF
NA	NA	TRBJ1-2	TRBV3-1	TGTGCCAGCAGCCACGTGGGGGGGGGTGAGCTCTATGGCTACACCTTC	CASSHVGGGELYGYTF
NA	NA	TRBJ2-7	TRBV7-2	TGTGCCAGCAGCCAGGGTGGGCGCTACGAGCAGTACTTC	CASSQGGRYEQYF
NA	NA	TRBJ2-5	TRBV24-1	TGTGCCACCAGTCGCCGGCAGCAACAAGAGACCCAGTACTTC	CATSRRQQQETQYF
NA	NA	TRBJ2-4	TRBV20-1	TGCAGTGTTCCCCCGGGGGCAGGGAAAGGGTTTGTTCAGTACTTC	CSVPPGAGKGFVQYF
NA	NA	TRBJ2-7	TRBV7-9	TGTGCCAGCAGCTGGGATGTTCAGATCCCCTACGAGCAGTACTTC	CASSWDVQIPYEQYF
NA	once	TRBJ2-2	TRBV2	TGTGCCAGCAGTGAGTGGGCTACCGGGGAGCTGTTTTTT	CASSEWATGELFF
TRBD2	NA	TRBJ2-2	TRBV11-2	TGTGCCAGCAGCCTCGGACTAGCGGACACCGGGGAGCTGTTTTTT	CASSLGLADTGELFF